This T cell receptor beta chain derives from a study of T cells in Graves' hyperthyroidism and ophthalmopathy. Broader study findings: Blood also held most thyroid clonotypes expanded beyond 0.001.

Subjects aged 18 to 65 presented with newly diagnosed hyperthyroidism of less than 2 months' duration. The TCR beta CDR3 regions underwent amplification using RNA transcripts as the source. HTBI primers were employed in a first-round RT-PCR of the TCR CDR3. TCRdb re-called the multiplex PCR reads with MiXCR, one entry per CDR3 protein. Of under 450,000 distinct CDR3 sequences in the sample, roughly a sixth were seen once. A word on this clonotype: Its antigen is undetermined.

This clonotype originated in a woman aged 30 to 39 with Graves' hyperthyroidism that later progressed to Graves' ophthalmopathy. The sequenced sample consisted of blood.

The CDR3 protein is CSVEYSNSYEQYF. In DNA form, the CDR3 reads TGCAGCGTTGAATACAGCAACTCCTACGAGCAGTACTTC. The chain carries TRBV29-1 and TRBJ2-7; D is ambiguous. CDR1 and CDR2 (germline): SQVTM, ANQGSEA. Trimming took 2 bases from V and 0 from J, leaving 8 bases between them. This CDR3 region has 13 residues.